These T cell receptor beta chains were read from a single sample in a study of blood T cell repertoires in COVID-19. Profiling relied on immunoSEQ multiplex PCR, and the TCRdb table lists in-frame clones only, not all of them. The repertoire holds around 54,000 clones, with roughly 91% as singletons. Sequencing used peripheral blood. The receptors stem from a human donor in a cohort sampled during active COVID-19. The CDR3 runs from the conserved cysteine through the conserved F or W. Each record gives: D gene, J gene, V gene, clone size, CDR3 protein, CDR3 DNA. A D gene is named only where the DNA matches it firmly. Rows give clone size only sometimes, using once, few, many, or a class for an expanded clone.

.	TRBJ2-2	TRBV11-2	medium-sized	CASRATRGHTGELFF	TGTGCCAGCAGGGCGACACGTGGGCACACCGGGGAGCTGTTTTTT
.	TRBJ2-3	TRBV7-9	.	CASSWGGAGDTQYF	TGTGCCAGCAGCTGGGGCGGTGCTGGGGATACGCAGTATTTT
TRBD2	TRBJ2-7	TRBV7-3	.	CASSLALAGEQYF	TGTGCCAGCAGCTTGGCGCTAGCGGGGGAGCAGTACTTC
.	TRBJ2-2	TRBV6-1	.	CASSERDTGELFF	TGTGCCAGCAGTGAGCGGGACACCGGGGAGCTGTTTTTT
.	TRBJ1-3	TRBV19	.	CASSIGGSGNTIYF	TGTGCCAGTAGTATCGGCGGATCTGGAAACACCATATATTTT
TRBD2	TRBJ2-1	TRBV9	.	CASSPGLAGPLHEQFF	TGTGCCAGCAGCCCCGGACTAGCGGGACCCCTGCATGAGCAGTTCTTC
TRBD1	TRBJ2-7	TRBV11-3	.	CASLLKRVPGTGRTYEQYF	TGTGCCAGCTTACTTAAAAGGGTCCCCGGGACAGGGAGAACCTACGAGCAGTACTTC
TRBD2	TRBJ2-2	TRBV30	.	CASPRDYANTGELFF	TGTGCCTCGCCCCGGGACTACGCGAACACCGGGGAGCTGTTTTTT
.	TRBJ2-1	TRBV6-5	.	CASSYGAGIRFF	TGTGCCAGCAGTTACGGTGCAGGGATTCGGTTCTTC
.	TRBJ2-2	TRBV27	.	CASKSIGVAAGELFF	TGTGCCAGCAAGTCGATCGGGGTCGCCGCCGGGGAGCTGTTTTTT
.	TRBJ2-1	TRBV5-1	.	CASSLESDYNEQFF	TGCGCCAGCAGCTTGGAGAGCGACTACAATGAGCAGTTCTTC
TRBD1	TRBJ1-2	TRBV19	.	CASSPSDRVNYGYTF	TGTGCCAGTAGTCCTTCGGACAGGGTGAACTATGGCTACACCTTC
TRBD1	TRBJ2-7	TRBV18	.	CASSPGQGLVNEQYF	TGTGCCAGCTCACCAGGACAGGGGCTCGTTAACGAGCAGTACTTC
.	TRBJ2-5	TRBV10-2	.	CASRSGLGGETQYF	TGCGCCAGCAGGTCAGGACTAGGGGGAGAGACCCAGTACTTC
TRBD2	TRBJ2-1	TRBV7-2	.	CASSFRLAGVPYNEQFF	TGTGCCAGCAGCTTTAGGCTAGCGGGAGTACCCTACAATGAGCAGTTCTTC
TRBD2	TRBJ2-1	TRBV2	.	CASTGLAGRGGEQFF	TGTGCCAGCACGGGACTAGCGGGACGGGGTGGCGAGCAGTTCTTC
TRBD1	TRBJ2-5	TRBV7-9	few	CASRLGTAQETQYF	TGTGCCAGCCGCCTGGGGACAGCCCAAGAGACCCAGTACTTC
TRBD2	TRBJ2-7	TRBV6-5	.	CASSPHSGRKYEQYF	TGTGCCAGCAGTCCACATAGCGGGAGGAAATACGAGCAGTACTTC
TRBD1	TRBJ2-7	TRBV4-1	.	CASSQDQGDSFVYEQYF	TGCGCCAGCAGCCAAGATCAGGGGGACAGTTTTGTCTACGAGCAGTACTTC
TRBD1	TRBJ2-7	TRBV27	.	CASSRDRGYEQYF	TGTGCCAGCAGCCGGGACAGGGGCTACGAGCAGTACTTC